Below, one T cell receptor beta chain is given with its context. This sample stems from a study of identical twins. With 1 base removed from V and 3 bases from J, the gap between germline ends came to 7 bases. The germline V gene has CDR1 MNHEY and CDR2 SMNVEV (reference sequence). This CDR3 is 13 amino acids long. MiXCR, run by TCRdb on the 5' RACE reads, gives a single entry per CDR3 protein. The sample yields 500,000 to 700,000 distinct CDR3 sequences, roughly 6.6% seen once. This sample was shared with a second study, whose subject was yellow fever vaccine responses in identical twins.

The clonotype was recovered from a woman between 18 and 29 years old in good health. Sequencing was done on a sample of PBMCs. The chain links TRBV27 to TRBJ2-7; D call uncertain. The chain's CDR3 is CASSLYGLYEQYF. The CDR3 DNA sequence: TGTGCCAGCAGTTTATATGGCCTCTACGAGCAGTACTTC.